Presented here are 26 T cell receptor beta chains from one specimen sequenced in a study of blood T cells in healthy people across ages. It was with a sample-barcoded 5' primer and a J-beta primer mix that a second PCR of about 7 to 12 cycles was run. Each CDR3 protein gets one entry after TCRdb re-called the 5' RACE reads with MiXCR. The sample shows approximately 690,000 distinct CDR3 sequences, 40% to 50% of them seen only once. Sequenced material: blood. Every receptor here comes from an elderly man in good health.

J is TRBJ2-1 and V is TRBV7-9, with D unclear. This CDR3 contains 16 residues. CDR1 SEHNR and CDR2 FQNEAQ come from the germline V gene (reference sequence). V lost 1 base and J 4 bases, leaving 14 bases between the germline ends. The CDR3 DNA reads TGTGCCAGCAGCTTAGTTCCCTATAACGGGTACAATGAGCAGTTCTTC. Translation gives CASSLVPYNGYNEQFF. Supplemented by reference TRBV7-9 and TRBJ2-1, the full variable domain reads DTGVSQNPRHKITKRGQNVTFRCDPISEHNRLYWYRQTLGQGPEFLTYFQNEAQLEKSRLLSDRFSAERPKGSFSTLEIQRTEQGDSAMYLCASSLVPYNGYNEQFFGPGTRLTVL.

The CDR3 nucleotides read TGTGCCAGCAGCCAGGGGGACAGGGTATATAATGAAAAACTGTTTTTT. It codes for CASSQGDRVYNEKLFF. This rearrangement joins TRBV4-2 to TRBJ1-4; TRBD1 matches at 9 bases. After removal of 3 bases from V and 4 bases from J, the junction contained 6 bases not matched to a gene. Per the germline V gene, CDR1 is LGHNA and CDR2 is YNFKEQ. The length of the CDR3 is 16 residues.

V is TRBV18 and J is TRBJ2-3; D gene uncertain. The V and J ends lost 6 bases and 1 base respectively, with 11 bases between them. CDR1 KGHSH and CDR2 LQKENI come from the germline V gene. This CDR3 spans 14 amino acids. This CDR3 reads CASSPQFGTDTQYF. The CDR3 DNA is TGTGCCAGCTCCCCCCAGTTTGGCACAGATACGCAGTATTTT.

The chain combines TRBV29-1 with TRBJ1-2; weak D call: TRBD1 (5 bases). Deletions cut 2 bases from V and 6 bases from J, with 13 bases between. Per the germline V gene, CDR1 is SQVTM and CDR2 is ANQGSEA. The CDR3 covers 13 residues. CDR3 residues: CSVEQNQGDGYTF. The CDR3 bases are TGCAGCGTTGAACAGAACCAGGGAGATGGCTACACCTTC.

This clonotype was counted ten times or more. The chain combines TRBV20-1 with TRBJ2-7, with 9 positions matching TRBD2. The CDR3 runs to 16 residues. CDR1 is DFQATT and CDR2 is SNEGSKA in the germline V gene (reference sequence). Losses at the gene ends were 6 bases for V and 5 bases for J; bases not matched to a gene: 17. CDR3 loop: CSARRGNSGRHNEQYF. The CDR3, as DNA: TGCAGTGCCCGCCGGGGAAATAGCGGGAGACACAACGAGCAGTACTTC.

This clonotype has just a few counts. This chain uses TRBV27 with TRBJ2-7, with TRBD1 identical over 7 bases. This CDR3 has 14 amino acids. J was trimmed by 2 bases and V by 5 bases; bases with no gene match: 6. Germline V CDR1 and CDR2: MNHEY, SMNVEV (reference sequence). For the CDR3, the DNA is TGTGCCAGCAGTCCAGGGGGTAGCCCCTACGAGCAGTACTTC. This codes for CASSPGGSPYEQYF.

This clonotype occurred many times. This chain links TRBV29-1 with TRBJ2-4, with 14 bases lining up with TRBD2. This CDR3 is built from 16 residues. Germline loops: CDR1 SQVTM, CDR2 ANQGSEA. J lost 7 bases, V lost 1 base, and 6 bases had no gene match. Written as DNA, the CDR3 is TGCAGCGTTGAAGGGGGGACTAGCGGGAGCTGGAACATTCAGTACTTC. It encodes CSVEGGTSGSWNIQYF.

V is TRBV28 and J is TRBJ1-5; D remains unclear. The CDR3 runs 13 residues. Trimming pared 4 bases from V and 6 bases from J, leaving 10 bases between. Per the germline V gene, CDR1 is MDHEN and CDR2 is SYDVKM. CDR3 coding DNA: TGTGCCAGCAGTTCCCTTTCCACTCAGCCCCAGCATTTT. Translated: CASSSLSTQPQHF.

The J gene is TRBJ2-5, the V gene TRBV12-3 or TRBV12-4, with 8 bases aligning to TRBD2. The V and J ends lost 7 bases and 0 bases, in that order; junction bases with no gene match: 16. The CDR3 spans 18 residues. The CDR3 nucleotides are TGTGCCAGCACCCCCTACTCAGCGGGGGCCATGTACCAAGAGACCCAGTACTTC. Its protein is CASTPYSAGAMYQETQYF.

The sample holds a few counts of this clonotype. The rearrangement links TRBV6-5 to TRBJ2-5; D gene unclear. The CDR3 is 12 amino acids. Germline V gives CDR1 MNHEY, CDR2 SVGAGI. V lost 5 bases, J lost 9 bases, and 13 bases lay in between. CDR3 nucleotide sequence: TGTGCCAGCAGTCGAGAATTTGGGGCCCAGTACTTC. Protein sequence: CASSREFGAQYF.

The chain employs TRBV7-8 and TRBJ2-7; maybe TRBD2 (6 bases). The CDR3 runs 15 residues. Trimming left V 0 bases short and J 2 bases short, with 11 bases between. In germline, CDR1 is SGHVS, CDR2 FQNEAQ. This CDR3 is CASSLAETGAYEQYF. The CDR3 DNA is TGTGCCAGCAGCTTAGCGGAGACGGGGGCCTACGAGCAGTACTTC.

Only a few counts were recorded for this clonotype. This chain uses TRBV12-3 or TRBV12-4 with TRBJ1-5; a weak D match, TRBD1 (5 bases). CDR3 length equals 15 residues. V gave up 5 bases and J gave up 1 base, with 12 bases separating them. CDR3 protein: CASSPGLGSNQPQHF. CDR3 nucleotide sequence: TGTGCCAGCAGTCCGGGACTTGGAAGCAATCAGCCCCAGCATTTT.

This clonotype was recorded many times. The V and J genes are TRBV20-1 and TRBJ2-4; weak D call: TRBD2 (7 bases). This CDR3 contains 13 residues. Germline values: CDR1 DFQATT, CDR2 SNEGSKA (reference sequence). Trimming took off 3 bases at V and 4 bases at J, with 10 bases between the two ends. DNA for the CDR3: TGCAGTGCTAGGGGGGGGGCAAAAAACATTCAGTACTTC. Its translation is CSARGGAKNIQYF.

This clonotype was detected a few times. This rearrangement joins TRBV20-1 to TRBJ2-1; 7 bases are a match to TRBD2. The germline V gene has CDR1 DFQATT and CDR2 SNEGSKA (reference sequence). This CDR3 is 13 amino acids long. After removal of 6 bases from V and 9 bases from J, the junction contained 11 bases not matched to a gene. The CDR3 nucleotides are TGCAGTGCCCGGGGAGGGGCGGTAAGTGAGCAGTTCTTC. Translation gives CSARGGAVSEQFF.

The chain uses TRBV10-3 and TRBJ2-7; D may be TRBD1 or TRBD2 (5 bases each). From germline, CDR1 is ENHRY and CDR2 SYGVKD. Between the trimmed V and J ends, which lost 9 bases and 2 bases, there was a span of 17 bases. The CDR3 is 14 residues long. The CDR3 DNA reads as TGTGCCATGAATCCCGGGACGACCACCTACGAGCAGTACTTC. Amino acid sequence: CAMNPGTTTYEQYF.

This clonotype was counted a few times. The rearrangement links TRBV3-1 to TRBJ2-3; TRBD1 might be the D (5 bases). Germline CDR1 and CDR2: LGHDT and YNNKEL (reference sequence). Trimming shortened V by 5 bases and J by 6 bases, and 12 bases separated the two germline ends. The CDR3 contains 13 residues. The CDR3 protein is CASSRGLPDTQYF. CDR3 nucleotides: TGTGCCAGCAGCAGGGGCCTCCCGGATACGCAGTATTTT.

The CDR3 nucleotides read TGTGCCAGCAGCCGAGATCAGACAGATACGCAGTATTTT. This codes for CASSRDQTDTQYF. The J gene is TRBJ2-3, the V gene TRBV14; D remains unclear. Trimming cost V 4 bases and J 3 bases, with 8 bases left between them. Germline loops: CDR1 SGHDN, CDR2 FVKESK. This CDR3 has 13 amino acids. Variable domain in full (rest from reference TRBV14 and TRBJ2-3): EAGVTQFPSHSVIEKGQTVTLRCDPISGHDNLYWYRRVMGKEIKFLLHFVKESKQDESGMPNNRFLAERTGGTYSTLKVQPAELEDSGVYFCASSRDQTDTQYFGPGTRLTVL.

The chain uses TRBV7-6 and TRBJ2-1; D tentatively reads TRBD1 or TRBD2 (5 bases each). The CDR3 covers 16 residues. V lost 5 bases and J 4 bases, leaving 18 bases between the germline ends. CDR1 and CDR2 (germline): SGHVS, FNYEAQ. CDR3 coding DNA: TGTGCCAGCAGCCAAGGTGGGGGAGAAGCTTACAATGAGCAGTTCTTC. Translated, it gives CASSQGGGEAYNEQFF.

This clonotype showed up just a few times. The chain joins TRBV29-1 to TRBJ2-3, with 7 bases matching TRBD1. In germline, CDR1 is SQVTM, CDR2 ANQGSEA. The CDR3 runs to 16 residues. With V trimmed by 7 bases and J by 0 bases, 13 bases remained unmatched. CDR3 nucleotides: TGCAGCGCTATCGGACAGGCCCGTACTAGCACAGATACGCAGTATTTT. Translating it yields CSAIGQARTSTDTQYF.

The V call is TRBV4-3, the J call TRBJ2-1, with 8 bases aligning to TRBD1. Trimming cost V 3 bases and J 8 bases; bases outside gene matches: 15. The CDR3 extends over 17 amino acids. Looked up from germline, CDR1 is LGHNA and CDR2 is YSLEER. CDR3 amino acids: CASSQGTGQEIIDEQFF. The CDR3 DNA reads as TGCGCCAGCAGCCAGGGTACGGGACAGGAAATAATTGATGAGCAGTTCTTC.

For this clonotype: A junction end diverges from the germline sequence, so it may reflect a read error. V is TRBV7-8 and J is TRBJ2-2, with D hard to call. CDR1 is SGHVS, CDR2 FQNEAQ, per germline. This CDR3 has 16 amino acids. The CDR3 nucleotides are TGCGCCAGCAGCACTACCGACGGGTCTCGTGCCGGGGAGCTGTTTTTT. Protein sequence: CASSTTDGSRAGELFF.

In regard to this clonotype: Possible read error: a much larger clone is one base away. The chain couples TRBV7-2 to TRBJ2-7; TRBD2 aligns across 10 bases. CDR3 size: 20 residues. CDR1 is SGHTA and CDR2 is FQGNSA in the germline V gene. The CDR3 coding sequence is TGTGCCGGCAGCTTAAGGGCGGCTAGCGGGAGCAATTTGGGCTCCTACGAGCAGTACTTC. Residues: CAGSLRAASGSNLGSYEQYF.

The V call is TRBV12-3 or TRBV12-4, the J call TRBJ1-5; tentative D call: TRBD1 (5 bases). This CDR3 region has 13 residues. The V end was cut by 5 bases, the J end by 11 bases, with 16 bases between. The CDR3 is CASSGGPAPAQHF. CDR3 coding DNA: TGTGCCAGCAGTGGGGGACCGGCGCCGGCCCAGCATTTT.

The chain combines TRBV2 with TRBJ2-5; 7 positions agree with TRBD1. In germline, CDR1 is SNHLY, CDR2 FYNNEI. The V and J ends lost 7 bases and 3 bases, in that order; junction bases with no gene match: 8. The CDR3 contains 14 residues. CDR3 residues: CASNNQDREETQYF. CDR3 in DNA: TGTGCCAGCAATAACCAAGACAGGGAAGAGACCCAGTACTTC.

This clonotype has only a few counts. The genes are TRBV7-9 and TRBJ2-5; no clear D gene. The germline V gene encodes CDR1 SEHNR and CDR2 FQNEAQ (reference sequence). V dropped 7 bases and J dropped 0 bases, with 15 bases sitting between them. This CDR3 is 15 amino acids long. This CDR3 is CASIRSDLYQETQYF. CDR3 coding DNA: TGTGCCAGCATCAGATCTGACTTGTACCAAGAGACCCAGTACTTC.

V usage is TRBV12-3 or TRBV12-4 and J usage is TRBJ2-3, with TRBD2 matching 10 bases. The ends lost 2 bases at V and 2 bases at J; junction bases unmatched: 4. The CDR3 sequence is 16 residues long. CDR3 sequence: CASSLITSGDTDTQYF. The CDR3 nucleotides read TGTGCCAGCAGTTTAATTACTAGCGGGGACACAGATACGCAGTATTTT.